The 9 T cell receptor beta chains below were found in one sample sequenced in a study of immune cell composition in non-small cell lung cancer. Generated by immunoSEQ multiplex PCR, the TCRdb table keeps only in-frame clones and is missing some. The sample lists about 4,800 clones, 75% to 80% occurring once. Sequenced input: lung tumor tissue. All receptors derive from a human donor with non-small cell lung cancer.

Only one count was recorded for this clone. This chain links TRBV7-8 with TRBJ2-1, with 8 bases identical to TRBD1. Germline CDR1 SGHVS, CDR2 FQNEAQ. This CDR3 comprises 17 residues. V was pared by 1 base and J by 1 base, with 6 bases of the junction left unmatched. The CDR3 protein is CASSLEGQGASYNEQFF. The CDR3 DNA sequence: TGTGCCAGCAGCTTAGAGGGCCAGGGGGCATCCTACAATGAGCAGTTCTTC.

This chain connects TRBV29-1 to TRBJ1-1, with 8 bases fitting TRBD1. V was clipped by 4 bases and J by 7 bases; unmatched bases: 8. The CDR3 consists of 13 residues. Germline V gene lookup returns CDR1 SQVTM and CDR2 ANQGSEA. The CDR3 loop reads CSVASGGWGEAFF. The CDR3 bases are TGCAGCGTTGCATCAGGGGGCTGGGGTGAAGCTTTCTTT. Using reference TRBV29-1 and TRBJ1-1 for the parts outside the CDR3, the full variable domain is SAVISQKPSRDICQRGTSLTIQCQVDSQVTMMFWYRQQPGQSLTLIATANQGSEATYESGFVIDKFPISRPNLTFSTLTVSNMSPEDSSIYLCSVASGGWGEAFFGQGTRLTVV.

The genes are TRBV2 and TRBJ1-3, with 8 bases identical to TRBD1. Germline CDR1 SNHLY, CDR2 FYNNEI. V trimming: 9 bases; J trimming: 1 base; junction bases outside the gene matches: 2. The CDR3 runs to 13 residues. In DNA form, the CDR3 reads TGTGCCAGTGACAGGGGATCTGGAAACACCATATATTTT. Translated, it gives CASDRGSGNTIYF.

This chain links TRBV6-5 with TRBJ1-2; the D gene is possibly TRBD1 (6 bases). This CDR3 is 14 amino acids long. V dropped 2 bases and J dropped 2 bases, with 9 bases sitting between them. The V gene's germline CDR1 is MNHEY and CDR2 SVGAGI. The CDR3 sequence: CASSYVTGNYGYTF. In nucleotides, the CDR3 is TGTGCCAGCAGTTACGTTACAGGGAACTATGGCTACACCTTC.

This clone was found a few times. The CDR3 loop reads CASSQSRVNTEAFF. CDR3 nucleotides: TGTGCCAGCAGCCAAAGCAGGGTGAACACTGAAGCTTTCTTT. The rearrangement joins TRBV4-2 to TRBJ1-1, with D maybe TRBD1 (5 bases). The CDR3 totals 14 residues. V lost 2 bases and J lost 0, with 7 bases in between. The germline CDR1 and CDR2 sequences are LGHNA and YNFKEQ.

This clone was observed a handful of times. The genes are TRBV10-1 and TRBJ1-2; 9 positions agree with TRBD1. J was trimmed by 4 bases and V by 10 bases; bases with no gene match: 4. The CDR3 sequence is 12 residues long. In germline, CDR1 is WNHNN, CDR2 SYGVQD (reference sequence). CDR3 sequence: CANPGQGYGYTF. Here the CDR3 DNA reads TGCGCCAACCCGGGACAGGGCTATGGCTACACCTTC.

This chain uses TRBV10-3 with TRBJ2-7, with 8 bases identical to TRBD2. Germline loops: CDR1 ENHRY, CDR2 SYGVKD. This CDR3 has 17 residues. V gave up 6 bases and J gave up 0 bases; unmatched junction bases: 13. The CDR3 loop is CAIREGGLESSSYEQYF. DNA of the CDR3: TGTGCCATCAGAGAGGGGGGACTAGAGTCAAGCTCCTACGAGCAGTACTTC.

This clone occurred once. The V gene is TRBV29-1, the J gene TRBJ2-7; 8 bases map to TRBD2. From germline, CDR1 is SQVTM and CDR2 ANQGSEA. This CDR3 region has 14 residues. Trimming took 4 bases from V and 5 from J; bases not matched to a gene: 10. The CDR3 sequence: CSVGAGGSKHEQYF. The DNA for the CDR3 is TGCAGCGTTGGGGCGGGAGGCTCTAAGCACGAGCAGTACTTC.

CDR3 in amino acids: CASSYTGSGELFF. The CDR3 DNA sequence: TGTGCCAGCAGCTATACGGGATCCGGGGAGCTGTTTTTT. The chain recombines TRBV5-4 with TRBJ2-2; a weak D match, TRBD2 (5 bases). V lost 3 bases, J lost 6 bases, and 9 bases lay in between. The V gene's germline CDR1 is SGHNT and CDR2 YYREEE (reference sequence). This CDR3 contains 13 residues.